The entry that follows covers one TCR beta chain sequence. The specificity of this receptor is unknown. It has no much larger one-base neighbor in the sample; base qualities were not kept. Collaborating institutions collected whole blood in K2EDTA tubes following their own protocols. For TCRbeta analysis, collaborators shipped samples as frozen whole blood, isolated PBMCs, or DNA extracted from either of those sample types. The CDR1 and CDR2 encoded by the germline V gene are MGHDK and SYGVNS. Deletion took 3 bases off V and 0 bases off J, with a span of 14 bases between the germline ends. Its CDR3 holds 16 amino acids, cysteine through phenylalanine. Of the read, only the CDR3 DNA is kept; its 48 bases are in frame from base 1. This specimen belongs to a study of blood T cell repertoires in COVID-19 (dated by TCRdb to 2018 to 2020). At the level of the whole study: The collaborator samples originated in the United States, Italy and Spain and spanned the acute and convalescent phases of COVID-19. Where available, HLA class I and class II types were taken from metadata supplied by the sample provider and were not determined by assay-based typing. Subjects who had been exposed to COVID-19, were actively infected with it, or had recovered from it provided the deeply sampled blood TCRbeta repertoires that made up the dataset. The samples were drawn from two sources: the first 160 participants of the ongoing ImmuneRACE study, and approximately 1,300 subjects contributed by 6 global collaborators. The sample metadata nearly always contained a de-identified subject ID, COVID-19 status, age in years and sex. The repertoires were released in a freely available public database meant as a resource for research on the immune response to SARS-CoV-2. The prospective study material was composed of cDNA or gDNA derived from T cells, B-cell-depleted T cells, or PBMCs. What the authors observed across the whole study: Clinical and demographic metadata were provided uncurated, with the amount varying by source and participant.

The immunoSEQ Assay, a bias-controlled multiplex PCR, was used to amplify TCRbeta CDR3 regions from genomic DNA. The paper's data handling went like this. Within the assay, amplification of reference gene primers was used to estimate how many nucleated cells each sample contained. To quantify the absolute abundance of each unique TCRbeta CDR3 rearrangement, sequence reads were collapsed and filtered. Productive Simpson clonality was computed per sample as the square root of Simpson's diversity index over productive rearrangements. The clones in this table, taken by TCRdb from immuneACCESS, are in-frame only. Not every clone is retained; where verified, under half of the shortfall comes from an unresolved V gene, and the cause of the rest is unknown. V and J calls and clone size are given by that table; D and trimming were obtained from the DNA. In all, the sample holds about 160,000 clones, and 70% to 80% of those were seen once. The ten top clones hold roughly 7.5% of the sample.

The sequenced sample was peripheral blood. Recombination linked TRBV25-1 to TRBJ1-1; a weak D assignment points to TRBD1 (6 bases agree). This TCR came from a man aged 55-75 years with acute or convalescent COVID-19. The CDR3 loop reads CASSEIGRGLNTEAFF. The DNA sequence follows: TGTGCCAGCAGTGAGATTGGCAGGGGTCTGAACACTGAAGCTTTCTTT.